The next 32 T cell receptor beta chains were all read from a single sample in a study of CD8+CD57+ T cells in acquired aplastic anemia (dated by TCRdb to 2016 to 2019). Patients chosen for sequencing had shown expansion of CD8+CD57+ cells by flow cytometry. Sequencing was performed on an Illumina HiSeq 2000. Genomic DNA served as template for TCR beta VDJ combination and CDR3 sequence profiling. The public reads were quality trimmed at Q25 with fastp and then assembled into clones with MiXCR by TCRdb, keeping productive beta chains. Entries are consolidated by CDR3 protein sequence, retaining the most common genes and DNA. This sample is represented by under 200,000 distinct CDR3 sequences; approximately 48% of them were singletons. The top ten clones comprise around 1.8% of the sample. Sequenced input: sorted CD4+, CD8+, or CD8+CD57+ T cells (not recorded which) from PBMCs. All receptors come from a human donor with aplastic anemia.

The chain links TRBV7-9 to TRBJ2-3; TRBD2 matches 10 bases. Germline V gene sequence: CDR1 SEHNR, CDR2 FQNEAQ (reference sequence). CDR3 length: 17 residues. V lost 4 bases, J lost 2 bases, and 9 bases stayed unmatched. As DNA, the CDR3 is TGTGCCAGCAGCTGGTTTTCTAGCGGGAGTGCCACAGATACGCAGTATTTT. Translated, it gives CASSWFSSGSATDTQYF.

The chain joins TRBV20-1 to TRBJ1-1; TRBD1 matches at 7 bases. Germline CDR1 reads DFQATT; CDR2 reads SNEGSKA (reference sequence). The V segment lost 6 bases and the J segment 12 bases; nucleotides outside the gene matches: 13. CDR3 length: 12 amino acids. CDR3 nucleotide sequence: TGCAGTGCCCGAGGGGGCGCAGGGACGACTTTCTTT. Its protein is CSARGGAGTTFF.

The J gene is TRBJ2-2, the V gene TRBV30, with D possibly called TRBD1 or TRBD2 (6 bases each). Trimming removed 0 bases from V and 2 bases from J, with 13 bases in between. The germline V gene encodes CDR1 GTSNPN and CDR2 SVGIG (reference sequence). The CDR3 is 16 residues long. The CDR3 sequence: CAWSVRGALNTGELFF. CDR3 DNA sequence: TGTGCCTGGAGTGTAAGGGGGGCGCTCAACACCGGGGAGCTGTTTTTT. The full variable domain, with the rest looked up from reference TRBV30 and TRBJ2-2, is SQTIHQWPATLVQPVGSPLSLECTVEGTSNPNLYWYRQAAGRGLQLLFYSVGIGQISSEVPQNLSASRPQDRQFILSSKKLLLSDSGFYLCAWSVRGALNTGELFFGEGSRLTVL.

Here the CDR3 reads CASSIGGSADTQYF. Here the CDR3 DNA reads TGTGCCAGTAGTATAGGCGGGAGCGCAGATACGCAGTATTTT. The chain links TRBV19 to TRBJ2-3, with 7 bases fitting TRBD2. V shed 1 base, J shed 4 bases, and the junction held 2 bases outside the gene matches. Germline CDR1 and CDR2: LNHDA and SQIVND (reference sequence). The CDR3 runs 14 residues.

The V call is TRBV19, the J call TRBJ2-5, with D perhaps matching TRBD1 or TRBD2 (6 bases each). CDR1 LNHDA and CDR2 SQIVND come from the germline V gene (reference sequence). The CDR3 sequence is 13 residues long. The CDR3 bases are TGTGCTAGGGGGGCCAGTGATGCAGAGACCCAGTACTTC. This gives the protein CARGASDAETQYF. The full variable domain, in which reference TRBV19 and TRBJ2-5 provide the parts outside the CDR3, is DGGITQSPKYLFRKEGQNVTLSCEQNLNHDAMYWYRQDPGQGLRLIYYSQIVNDFQKGDIAEGYSVSREKKESFPLTVTSAQKNPTAFYLCARGASDAETQYFGPGTRLLVL.

The rearrangement links TRBV10-3 to TRBJ1-4, with D possibly TRBD1 on 6 matching bases. The CDR3 is made up of 15 amino acids. The V gene's germline CDR1 is ENHRY and CDR2 SYGVKD. Trimming shortened V by 3 bases and J by 4 bases, and 12 bases separated the two germline ends. The CDR3 protein is CAISDPGQVNEKLFF. In DNA, the CDR3 is TGTGCCATCAGTGACCCGGGACAAGTTAATGAAAAACTGTTTTTT.

Ten or more counts support this clonotype. This chain connects TRBV15 to TRBJ2-5; TRBD1 matches 11 bases. Trimming took 5 bases from V and 2 from J; bases not matched to a gene: 10. This CDR3 region has 17 residues. Germline values: CDR1 LNHNV, CDR2 YYDKDF (reference sequence). Here the CDR3 DNA reads TGTGCCACCAGCCAACCGGGACAGGGGGTGACACAAGAGACCCAGTACTTC. Translated: CATSQPGQGVTQETQYF.

J is TRBJ2-7 and V is TRBV6-1; tentatively, D is TRBD1 (8 bases). V was cut by 6 bases and J by 2 bases, with 20 bases left in between. Germline CDR1 and CDR2: MNHNS and SASEGT. The CDR3 sequence is 16 residues long. DNA for the CDR3: TGTGCCAGCAGCAAAGACAGGGGCAGCGGGACCTACGAGCAGTACTTC. It encodes CASSKDRGSGTYEQYF.

This clonotype was found many times. The chain carries TRBV10-3 and TRBJ2-7; D possibly uses TRBD1 or TRBD2 (5 bases each). V was cut by 4 bases and J by 2 bases, with 6 bases left in between. Germline loops: CDR1 ENHRY, CDR2 SYGVKD. This CDR3 region has 12 residues. CDR3 protein: CAISGDPYEQYF. CDR3 in DNA: TGTGCCATCAGTGGGGACCCCTACGAGCAGTACTTC.

The chain combines TRBV9 with TRBJ1-2; 7 bases match TRBD1. Per the germline V gene, CDR1 is SGDLS and CDR2 is YYNGEE. V shed 2 bases and J 8 bases; nucleotides not matched to a gene: 3. This CDR3 has 12 amino acids. The CDR3 reads CASSVRQGGYTF. In DNA form, the CDR3 reads TGTGCCAGCAGCGTCAGACAGGGAGGCTACACCTTC.

About this clonotype: A single base separates this from a much larger clone, so it may be a read error. The chain links TRBV10-3 to TRBJ1-6; tentatively, D is TRBD1 (5 bases). Deletions cut 3 bases from V and 9 bases from J, with 15 bases between. Germline values: CDR1 ENHRY, CDR2 SYGVKD. There are 15 residues in the CDR3. CDR3 residues: CAISEGEGITSPLHF. CDR3 nucleotide sequence: TGTGCCATCAGTGAAGGGGAGGGAATAACTTCACCCCTCCACTTT.

CDR3 sequence: CASKGDSYGYTF. In DNA, the CDR3 is TGTGCCAGCAAGGGGGACAGCTATGGCTACACCTTC. V usage is TRBV2 and J usage is TRBJ1-2, with 7 bases that match TRBD1. V lost 7 bases and J lost 4; bases outside the gene matches: 3. This CDR3 spans 12 amino acids. Germline V gives CDR1 SNHLY, CDR2 FYNNEI.

This clonotype was recorded many times. The V and J genes are TRBV20-1 and TRBJ2-3, with no clear D. CDR1 and CDR2 (germline): DFQATT, SNEGSKA (reference sequence). The V and J ends lost 0 bases and 4 bases respectively, with 14 bases between them. There are 15 residues in the CDR3. The CDR3 DNA reads TGCAGTGCTAGAGATGTGAAAGGCTTGGCAGATACGCAGTATTTT. As protein: CSARDVKGLADTQYF.

This clonotype was seen at least ten times. The germline gene is not matched at one end of the junction; a read error may be the cause. This sequence joins TRBV7-7 and TRBJ2-1, with 10 bases aligning to TRBD2. The CDR3 loop spans 16 amino acids. Germline V gene lookup returns CDR1 SSHAT and CDR2 FNYEAQ (reference sequence). CDR3 loop: CASSPTGSGGSGEQFF. CDR3 bases: TGTGCTAGCAGTCCAACGGGTAGCGGGGGGAGCGGTGAGCAGTTCTTC.

This clonotype has at least ten counts. The chain recombines TRBV12-3 or TRBV12-4 with TRBJ2-7, with TRBD2 matching 7 bases. V trimming: 5 bases; J trimming: 2 bases; junction bases outside the gene matches: 9. This CDR3 is 15 amino acids long. DNA of the CDR3: TGTGCCAGCAGTCAGGTCCGCGGACTAGCCTACGAGCAGTACTTC. It yields the protein CASSQVRGLAYEQYF.

CDR3 coding DNA: TGTGCCAGCAGCTTATCAGGGGAGGGTTCACCCCTCCACTTT. Encoded protein: CASSLSGEGSPLHF. The genes are TRBV7-9 and TRBJ1-6; D is possibly TRBD1 (6 bases). The CDR3 is 14 residues long. With 2 bases removed from V and 9 bases from J, the gap between germline ends came to 11 bases. CDR1 is SEHNR, CDR2 FQNEAQ, per germline (reference sequence). Full variable domain (remainder filled in from reference TRBV7-9 and TRBJ1-6): DTGVSQNPRHKITKRGQNVTFRCDPISEHNRLYWYRQTLGQGPEFLTYFQNEAQLEKSRLLSDRFSAERPKGSFSTLEIQRTEQGDSAMYLCASSLSGEGSPLHFGNGTRLTVT.

The chain joins TRBV6-2 or TRBV6-3 to TRBJ2-7; 9 bases match TRBD1. V was clipped by 5 bases and J by 3 bases; unmatched bases: 8. The CDR3 sequence is 15 residues long. Germline CDR1 and CDR2: MNHEY and SVGEGT. The CDR3 reads CASSSRGTGYYEQYF. CDR3 nucleotides: TGTGCCAGCAGTAGTCGGGGGACAGGGTACTACGAGCAGTACTTC.

This clonotype was detected only once. The genes are TRBV6-1 and TRBJ2-3; a possible D gene is TRBD1 (6 bases). V was clipped by 6 bases and J by 3 bases, with 10 bases between them. Looked up from germline, CDR1 is MNHNS and CDR2 is SASEGT. The CDR3 loop spans 13 amino acids. CDR3 residues: CASRLGGTDTQYF. The CDR3 coding sequence is TGTGCCAGCAGGTTAGGGGGTACAGATACGCAGTATTTT.

V usage is TRBV20-1 and J usage is TRBJ2-3; D gene uncertain. Trimming pared 6 bases from V and 2 bases from J, leaving 18 bases between. The CDR3 covers 15 residues. Germline CDR1 reads DFQATT; CDR2 reads SNEGSKA (reference sequence). CDR3 nucleotides: TGCAGTGCCAGCAGTGAAGAGTGGGCCACAGATACGCAGTATTTT. Protein sequence: CSASSEEWATDTQYF.

The sample holds a few counts of this clonotype. V usage is TRBV2 and J usage is TRBJ2-3; D is ambiguous. From germline, CDR1 is SNHLY and CDR2 FYNNEI. The CDR3 is made up of 10 amino acids. The V gene lost 4 bases and the J gene lost 6 bases, with 2 bases spanning the gap. The chain's CDR3 is CASSADTQYF. In DNA, the CDR3 is TGTGCCAGCAGTGCGGATACGCAGTATTTT.

The chain couples TRBV2 to TRBJ1-5; TRBD1 is a possible D gene (6 bases). This CDR3 spans 13 amino acids. The V end lost 7 bases, the J end lost 3 bases, and 10 bases lay between the germline ends. Germline V gene sequence: CDR1 SNHLY, CDR2 FYNNEI. As DNA, the CDR3 is TGTGCCAGCATTGGACAGCTCAATCAGCCCCAGCATTTT. Encoded protein: CASIGQLNQPQHF.

In this sample, this clonotype turned up many times. This sequence joins TRBV3-1 and TRBJ1-5; D gene unclear. CDR3 size: 14 residues. Germline V gene lookup returns CDR1 LGHDT and CDR2 YNNKEL (reference sequence). Trimming left V 0 bases short and J 6 bases short, with 9 bases between. This CDR3 is CASSQDTRAQPQHF. The CDR3 nucleotides are TGTGCCAGCAGCCAAGATACCAGAGCTCAGCCCCAGCATTTT.

The rearrangement uses TRBV7-8 and TRBJ1-2; maybe TRBD1 (6 bases). Germline V gives CDR1 SGHVS, CDR2 FQNEAQ. This CDR3 has 13 amino acids. With 2 bases removed from V and 8 bases from J, the gap between germline ends came to 12 bases. CDR3 bases: TGTGCCAGCAGCTTACACAGGGTGGACGGCTACACCTTC. Protein product: CASSLHRVDGYTF. Full variable domain (outside the CDR3, taken from reference TRBV7-8 and TRBJ1-2): GAGVSQSPRYKVAKRGQDVALRCDPISGHVSLFWYQQALGQGPEFLTYFQNEAQLDKSGLPSDRFFAERPEGSVSTLKIQRTQQEDSAVYLCASSLHRVDGYTFGSGTRLTVV.

This clonotype was detected many times. This rearrangement joins TRBV5-1 to TRBJ2-2; possibly TRBD2 for D (6 bases). The germline CDR1 and CDR2 sequences are SGHRS and YFSETQ. The CDR3 has 16 residues. Trimming stripped 0 bases from V and 4 bases from J, with 13 bases between. The CDR3 protein is CASSLEEGLGTGELFF. CDR3 nucleotides: TGCGCCAGCAGCTTGGAGGAGGGGCTCGGCACCGGGGAGCTGTTTTTT.

The rearrangement joins TRBV10-3 to TRBJ2-7, with 8 positions matching TRBD2. In germline, CDR1 is ENHRY, CDR2 SYGVKD. The V gene end was trimmed by 0 bases and the J gene end by 7 bases; junction bases not matched to a gene: 5. CDR3 length equals 14 residues. CDR3: CAISESIGGREQYF. In DNA form, the CDR3 reads TGTGCCATCAGTGAGTCGATAGGCGGGAGGGAGCAGTACTTC.

The gene calls are TRBV15 and TRBJ1-2; 10 bases are shared with TRBD1. The V gene end was trimmed by 3 bases and the J gene end by 6 bases; junction bases not matched to a gene: 4. Germline lookup yields CDR1 LNHNV and CDR2 YYDKDF (reference sequence). CDR3 length: 14 amino acids. DNA of the CDR3: TGTGCCACCAGCAGTGACAGGGGGCAGGATGGCTACACCTTC. Encoded protein: CATSSDRGQDGYTF.

Ten or more counts support this clonotype. The chain recombines TRBV2 with TRBJ1-5, with D possibly TRBD1 on 6 matching bases. This CDR3 is built from 14 residues. Germline assignment: CDR1 SNHLY and CDR2 FYNNEI. Trimming left V 4 bases short and J 10 bases short, with 17 bases between. The CDR3 loop reads CASSVVRGAEPQHF. The CDR3, as DNA: TGTGCCAGCAGTGTCGTACGGGGGGCCGAACCCCAGCATTTT.

The CDR3 here is CASRGTSGRGENGELFF. CDR3 sequence (DNA): TGTGCCAGCAGAGGGACTAGCGGGAGAGGTGAAAACGGGGAGCTGTTTTTT. The chain recombines TRBV4-2 with TRBJ2-2; the match to TRBD2 covers 14 bases. This CDR3 region has 17 residues. Germline-derived CDR1 and CDR2 are LGHNA and YNFKEQ. The junction had 10 bases not matched to a gene; V was cut back by 6 bases and J by 7 bases.

The gene calls are TRBV28 and TRBJ1-5; 8 nucleotides agree with TRBD1. V dropped 6 bases and J dropped 6; count of bases not matched to a gene: 7. Germline V gives CDR1 MDHEN, CDR2 SYDVKM. The CDR3 has 14 residues. In DNA, the CDR3 is TGTGCCAGCAGCATGACAGGGGAGGGTCAGCCCCAGCATTTT. Protein sequence: CASSMTGEGQPQHF.

This rearrangement joins TRBV9 to TRBJ2-5; 7 bases match TRBD2. Germline V gene data show CDR1 as SGDLS and CDR2 as YYNGEE. This CDR3 contains 15 residues. Germline trimming cut 3 bases from V and 3 bases from J; bases unmatched to any gene: 8. The CDR3 DNA reads TGTGCCAGCAGCGGTGGACTAGGATCGGAAGAGACCCAGTACTTC. The encoded protein is CASSGGLGSEETQYF.

This clonotype was detected many times. The V call is TRBV7-2, the J call TRBJ1-5, with 8 nucleotides matching TRBD1. Trimming at V came to 4 bases and at J to 6 bases, leaving 5 bases not matched to a gene. Germline V CDR1 and CDR2: SGHTA, FQGNSA. CDR3 length: 14 amino acids. The CDR3, as DNA: TGTGCCAGCAGCTACACAGGGGGAACTCAGCCCCAGCATTTT. This encodes CASSYTGGTQPQHF.

Only a few counts were recorded for this clonotype. V and J are TRBV20-1 and TRBJ2-1; D is ambiguous. The CDR3 extends over 13 amino acids. Germline assignment: CDR1 DFQATT and CDR2 SNEGSKA (reference sequence). Trimming removed 5 bases at V and 3 bases at J, with 11 bases between. DNA for the CDR3: TGCAGTGCTGTGCTGGCCGGCTACAATGAGCAGTTCTTC. This translates into CSAVLAGYNEQFF.